This T cell receptor (beta chain) was documented in a study of blood T cell repertoires in COVID-19. Background on the study: Spain, Italy and the United States supplied samples that represented acute and convalescent COVID-19.

Germline V gives CDR1 SGHTA, CDR2 FQGNSA. V shed 3 bases and J shed 0 bases, with 6 bases lying between them. The CDR3 length is 13 residues. The method was immunoSEQ multiplex PCR; TCRdb's version includes in-frame clones alone and lacks a portion of them. The sample includes more than 95,000 clones, about 88% of them seen just once. The chain employs TRBV7-2 and TRBJ2-7; a possible D gene is TRBD2 (5 bases). Input material: peripheral blood. The clonotype comes from a human donor in a cohort sampled during active COVID-19. For the CDR3, the DNA is TGTGCCAGCAGCTTCGGGGTCTCCTACGAGCAGTACTTC. This codes for CASSFGVSYEQYF. The full variable domain, with the rest looked up from reference TRBV7-2 and TRBJ2-7, is GAGVSQSPSNKVTEKGKDVELRCDPISGHTALYWYRQSLGQGLEFLIYFQGNSAPDKSGLPSDRFSAERTGGSVSTLTIQRTQQEDSAVYLCASSFGVSYEQYFGPGTRLTVT.